Here is one T cell receptor beta chain with its context. This CDR3 comprises 14 residues. The germline gives CDR1 SGHRS, CDR2 YFSETQ. J lost 1 base, V lost 4 bases, and 3 bases had no gene match. The sample belongs to a study of blood T cell repertoires in COVID-19. Study information: Samples of COVID-19 (acute and convalescent) were obtained from the United States, Italy and Spain. Sample material is recorded as cDNA or gDNA derived from T cells, B-cell-depleted T cells, or PBMCs.

The protocol was immunoSEQ multiplex PCR, while the TCRdb copy is restricted to in-frame clones and leaves out a portion. Of approximately 170,000 clones detected, just over 85% appear once; the ten largest clones hold roughly 8.6%. Cohort allocation depended upon clinical history that participants reported. Recovered status in Cohort 3 required two negative PCRs, clearance, or symptom resolution. The clonotype originates from a young woman who had recovered from COVID-19. Material for sequencing was PBMCs or T cells enriched from blood (not recorded which). V usage is TRBV5-1 and J usage is TRBJ2-7, with 9 nucleotides matching TRBD1. CDR3 region: CASSQTGGSYEQYF. As DNA, the CDR3 is TGCGCCAGCAGCCAGACAGGGGGTTCCTACGAGCAGTACTTC. Looking up the rest from reference TRBV5-1 and TRBJ2-7 gives the full variable domain: KAGVTQTPRYLIKTRGQQVTLSCSPISGHRSVSWYQQTPGQGLQFLFEYFSETQRNKGNFPGRFSGRQFSNSRSEMNVSTLELGDSALYLCASSQTGGSYEQYFGPGTRLTVT.